These 3 T cell receptor beta chains were all obtained from the same sample, sequenced in a study of T cell repertoires in cytomegalovirus infection (dated by TCRdb to about 2019). These receptors are not linked to any known antigen. What this sample's treatment or condition label stands for: in vitro stimulation with specific CMV peptide epitopes to enrich CMV-specific T cells. Reads for this sample came from an Illumina HiSeq 1500. TCRdb reran the public reads through fastp at Q25 and MiXCR, keeping productive beta chains. Each record represents a unique CDR3 protein, reported with the most common genes and DNA among its rows. Present in this sample are tens of thousands of distinct CDR3 sequences, over 15% of which were seen just once. The biggest ten clones account for roughly 29% of the sample. The sample here was CD8+ T cells from cultured PBMCs, taken from culture after CMV antigen stimulation. The source of these receptors is a human donor in good health (CMV status not recorded). Some clones in this sample may be carry-over from other donors' samples.

This clonotype turned up a few times. This chain uses TRBV7-2 with TRBJ2-7, with D perhaps matching TRBD1 or TRBD2 (5 bases each). CDR3 length: 15 amino acids. V was clipped by 5 bases and J by 0 bases, with 14 bases between them. The germline gives CDR1 SGHTA, CDR2 FQGNSA. This CDR3 reads CASSRPGPYSYEQYF. The CDR3 DNA is TGTGCCAGCAGCCGCCCGGGACCATACTCCTACGAGCAGTACTTC.

This CDR3 reads CASSPVRTLLEQFF. The DNA for the CDR3 is TGTGCCAGCAGCCCCGTCCGGACCTTGTTGGAGCAGTTCTTC. J is TRBJ2-1 and V is TRBV7-2; D unclear. Trimming pared 5 bases from V and 10 bases from J, leaving 18 bases between. This CDR3 contains 14 residues. Germline V gives CDR1 SGHTA, CDR2 FQGNSA. The full variable domain, rest sourced from reference TRBV7-2 and TRBJ2-1, is GAGVSQSPSNKVTEKGKDVELRCDPISGHTALYWYRQSLGQGLEFLIYFQGNSAPDKSGLPSDRFSAERTGGSVSTLTIQRTQQEDSAVYLCASSPVRTLLEQFFGPGTRLTVL.

This clonotype showed up just a few times. The chain combines TRBV7-8 with TRBJ2-1, with 9 bases identical to TRBD1. J was trimmed by 8 bases and V by 4 bases; bases with no gene match: 9. The CDR3 has 15 amino acids. From germline, CDR1 is SGHVS and CDR2 FQNEAQ. The CDR3 protein is CASSSYGDRAYEQFF. CDR3 nucleotides: TGTGCCAGCAGCTCCTACGGGGACAGGGCATATGAGCAGTTCTTC.